The 4 T cell receptor beta chains below come from one sample, sequenced in a study of regulatory T cells in long-lasting Graves disease. Construction of TCR beta libraries relied on iRepertoire HTBI primers and on Arm-PCR targeting CDR3 regions. TCRdb reprocessed the multiplex PCR reads via MiXCR and lists one record per CDR3 protein. This table has 400,000 to 500,000 distinct CDR3 sequences, roughly a fifth appearing once. Time point described: persistent/refractory GD, antithyroid drugs over 5 years with positive TRAb. Preparation of the TCR library used RNA extracted from PBMCs. The sample here was peripheral blood mononuclear cells (PBMCs), taken when the disease was refractory, from a patient treated with antithyroid drugs. The receptors stem from a female donor with Graves disease.

V gene TRBV3-1 combines with J gene TRBJ1-6, with TRBD1 matching 9 bases. V shed 1 base and J 9 bases; nucleotides not matched to a gene: 10. This CDR3 spans 17 amino acids. Germline assignment: CDR1 LGHDT and CDR2 YNNKEL (reference sequence). CDR3 nucleotide sequence: TGTGCCAGCAGCCAAGGTACCGCCGGGACAGGGAGTTCACCCCTCCACTTT. Translated: CASSQGTAGTGSSPLHF.

The chain joins TRBV6-2 or TRBV6-3 to TRBJ2-2, with D possibly TRBD1 on 5 matching bases. Germline V gene lookup returns CDR1 MNHEY and CDR2 SVGEGT. The length of the CDR3 is 15 residues. Between the trimmed V and J ends, which lost 2 bases and 3 bases, there was a span of 10 bases. The CDR3 spells CASSYLPRDTGELFF. CDR3 in DNA: TGTGCCAGCAGTTACCTTCCCAGGGACACCGGGGAGCTGTTTTTT.

The gene calls are TRBV29-1 and TRBJ2-4; 7 bases align to TRBD2. V lost 7 bases, J lost 0 bases, and 9 bases stayed unmatched. The CDR3 loop spans 15 amino acids. Germline V gene sequence: CDR1 SQVTM, CDR2 ANQGSEA. For the CDR3, the DNA is TGCAGCGCAAACCCTAGCGGAGGAGCCAAAAACATTCAGTACTTC. As protein: CSANPSGGAKNIQYF.

This clonotype has just a few counts. The chain joins TRBV5-1 to TRBJ1-1, with D possibly matching TRBD1 (6 bases). The CDR3 has 14 residues. Germline loops: CDR1 SGHRS, CDR2 YFSETQ. V lost 3 bases and J lost 6, with 15 bases in between. The CDR3 protein is CASSWGGAQAEAFF. CDR3 coding DNA: TGCGCCAGCAGCTGGGGGGGGGCGCAAGCTGAAGCTTTCTTT.